Each of the 32 T cell receptor beta chains below was sequenced from the same sample in a study of beta chain features in type 1 diabetes. Study-wide results and limits: Among all four CD4+ subsets, Type 1 diabetes patients had TCRB CDR3s that were moderately but significantly shorter.

The whole isolated RNA underwent reverse transcription, so sequencing captured expressed TCRB transcripts. Here immunoSEQ multiplex PCR was the method, and the copy in TCRdb shows in-frame clones only, minus some. The profile shows over 40,000 clones, approximately 61% of them singletons. The antigens of these receptors remain unknown. Source material: Tregs from blood. These receptors were taken from a man aged 25-45 years with type 1 diabetes. Some clones in this sample may be carry-over from other donors' samples.

This clone was observed a single time. The chain uses TRBV5-4 and TRBJ2-1; possible D gene TRBD1, 8 bases. The germline V gene encodes CDR1 SGHNT and CDR2 YYREEE (reference sequence). The V gene lost 4 bases and the J gene lost 6 bases, with 26 bases spanning the gap. This CDR3 has 18 amino acids. The CDR3 DNA reads TGTGCCAGCAGCCATTGGGGGGGGTCGACAGGGGCCCGCAATGAGCAGTTCTTC. Translation gives CASSHWGGSTGARNEQFF.

This clone appeared a few times. The chain has TRBV7-2 and TRBJ2-1, with 7 nucleotides matching TRBD2. Germline CDR1 reads SGHTA; CDR2 reads FQGNSA. The CDR3 runs 15 residues. J was trimmed by 4 bases and V by 2 bases; bases with no gene match: 5. CDR3: CASSLIRGGYNEQFF. In DNA, the CDR3 is TGTGCCAGCAGCTTAATCCGGGGAGGGTACAATGAGCAGTTCTTC.

V usage is TRBV28 and J usage is TRBJ1-2; perhaps TRBD1 as D (6 bases). The germline V gene has CDR1 MDHEN and CDR2 SYDVKM. V was cut by 1 base and J by 5 bases, with 14 bases left in between. The CDR3 is 15 residues long. CDR3 in amino acids: CASSLYGRGRYGYTF. The CDR3 nucleotides read TGTGCCAGCAGTTTATACGGCAGGGGTCGATATGGCTACACCTTC.

This rearrangement joins TRBV29-1 to TRBJ2-5, with a possible D match to TRBD2 (6 bases). CDR1 and CDR2 (germline): SQVTM, ANQGSEA. The CDR3 has 12 amino acids. Trimming removed 7 bases from V and 3 bases from J, with 12 bases in between. The chain's CDR3 is CSGGELEETQYF. The CDR3 coding sequence is TGCAGCGGCGGGGAGTTAGAAGAGACCCAGTACTTC.

The chain combines TRBV2 with TRBJ2-5; D remains ambiguous. There are 13 residues in the CDR3. From germline, CDR1 is SNHLY and CDR2 FYNNEI. Trimming took 4 bases from V and 11 from J, leaving 17 bases between them. The CDR3 region is CASSAAAVMEQYF. CDR3 nucleotide sequence: TGTGCCAGCAGTGCGGCGGCCGTGATGGAGCAGTACTTC.

The chain carries TRBV6-1 and TRBJ1-5; D call uncertain. The CDR3 spans 18 residues. Between the trimmed V and J ends, which lost 3 bases and 0 bases, there was a span of 18 bases. Germline lookup yields CDR1 MNHNS and CDR2 SASEGT. The CDR3 nucleotides are TGTGCCAGCAGTGACCCAAAACGGAGACTCGTTAGCAATCAGCCCCAGCATTTT. Its translation is CASSDPKRRLVSNQPQHF.

The chain combines TRBV18 with TRBJ2-1; TRBD1 matches 10 bases. Trimming cost V 2 bases and J 7 bases; bases outside gene matches: 5. In germline, CDR1 is KGHSH, CDR2 LQKENI. This CDR3 region has 15 residues. CDR3: CASSPGGQGGNEQFF. The CDR3 coding sequence is TGTGCCAGCTCACCAGGAGGACAGGGGGGAAATGAGCAGTTCTTC.

The chain carries TRBV11-2 and TRBJ2-5; D gene uncertain. The CDR3 is made up of 12 amino acids. Germline CDR1 is SGHAT and CDR2 is FQNNGV. The V end was cut by 5 bases, the J end by 9 bases, with 13 bases between. The CDR3: CASSRPEAAQYF. The CDR3 region has the DNA TGTGCCAGCAGCCGACCCGAGGCGGCCCAGTACTTC.

CDR3 sequence: CASSDGQGGYEQYF. DNA for the CDR3: TGTGCCAGCTCAGACGGACAGGGGGGTTACGAGCAGTACTTC. The chain recombines TRBV18 with TRBJ2-7; 10 positions agree with TRBD1. The CDR3 runs 14 residues. Germline V gene lookup returns CDR1 KGHSH and CDR2 LQKENI. V gave up 5 bases and J gave up 4 bases; unmatched junction bases: 5.

This chain connects TRBV7-2 to TRBJ1-2; no clear D gene. Trimming took 2 bases from V and 4 from J, leaving 17 bases between them. Germline CDR1 reads SGHTA; CDR2 reads FQGNSA. The length of the CDR3 is 16 residues. CDR3 sequence (DNA): TGTGCCAGCAGCTTATTCGGGATTGTGGGAGGCTATGGCTACACCTTC. It encodes CASSLFGIVGGYGYTF.

This clone has just one count. The CDR3 carries no conserved terminal phenylalanine or tryptophan, so it likely arises from a read error. The V call is TRBV19, the J call TRBJ2-2, with TRBD1 matching over 7 bases. Germline V gene sequence: CDR1 LNHDA, CDR2 SQIVND (reference sequence). The CDR3 sequence is 14 residues long. V dropped 8 bases and J dropped 6; count of bases not matched to a gene: 9. The CDR3 region has the DNA TGTGCCAGTGTTAGATTCCAGGGGGCCGGGGAGCTGTTTTCT. Translated: CASVRFQGAGELFS.

The chain carries TRBV7-9 and TRBJ2-3; D might be TRBD2 (5 bases). The CDR3 contains 16 residues. The V gene lost 3 bases and the J gene lost 2 bases, with 15 bases spanning the gap. Germline CDR1 is SEHNR and CDR2 is FQNEAQ (reference sequence). CDR3 in amino acids: CASSFGRGTVTDTQYF. DNA of the CDR3: TGTGCCAGCAGCTTTGGTCGGGGTACCGTCACAGATACGCAGTATTTT.

The rearrangement joins TRBV19 to TRBJ2-7; tentatively, D is TRBD1 (5 bases). Germline lookup yields CDR1 LNHDA and CDR2 SQIVND (reference sequence). CDR3 size: 15 residues. Between the trimmed V and J ends, which lost 5 bases and 4 bases, there was a span of 18 bases. The CDR3 region is CASSSPRTAGYEQYF. The CDR3 DNA reads as TGTGCCAGTAGTTCCCCCCGCACCGCAGGGTACGAGCAGTACTTC. The variable domain in full, with the rest retrieved from reference TRBV19 and TRBJ2-7, is DGGITQSPKYLFRKEGQNVTLSCEQNLNHDAMYWYRQDPGQGLRLIYYSQIVNDFQKGDIAEGYSVSREKKESFPLTVTSAQKNPTAFYLCASSSPRTAGYEQYFGPGTRLTVT.

This clone showed up just a few times. The rearrangement links TRBV5-8 to TRBJ2-1; possible D gene TRBD1, 6 bases. Germline V gene sequence: CDR1 SGHTS, CDR2 YDEGEE. This CDR3 has 15 residues. Trimming stripped 2 bases from V and 2 bases from J, with 11 bases between. The CDR3 loop reads CASSFPTGPYNEQFF. CDR3 DNA: TGTGCCAGCAGCTTTCCGACAGGTCCCTACAATGAGCAGTTCTTC.

The chain is built from TRBV18 and TRBJ1-5, with 10 bases identical to TRBD1. V lost 2 bases, J lost 5 bases, and 0 bases stayed unmatched. There are 14 residues in the CDR3. Per germline, CDR1 KGHSH and CDR2 LQKENI. The CDR3 protein is CASSPGTGDQPQHF. The CDR3 coding sequence is TGTGCCAGCTCACCAGGGACAGGGGATCAGCCCCAGCATTTT.

The rearrangement joins TRBV18 to TRBJ2-4; TRBD2 matches 10 bases. Germline-derived CDR1 and CDR2 are KGHSH and LQKENI. The trim removed 0 bases at V and 0 bases at J, leaving 2 bases unmatched. The CDR3 totals 17 residues. This CDR3 reads CASSPPLAGGAKNIQYF. The CDR3 region has the DNA TGTGCCAGCTCACCACCCTTAGCGGGGGGAGCCAAAAACATTCAGTACTTC.

The chain carries TRBV7-2 and TRBJ2-2; TRBD1 aligns across 9 bases. The V gene's germline CDR1 is SGHTA and CDR2 FQGNSA. CDR3 length: 18 amino acids. Trimming removed 8 bases from V and 7 bases from J; junction bases left unmatched: 20. The CDR3 region is CASGGGTGKGDMIGELFF. The DNA for the CDR3 is TGTGCCAGCGGGGGAGGGACAGGGAAAGGGGACATGATCGGGGAGCTGTTTTTT.

This clone was found once. The chain recombines TRBV19 with TRBJ2-7; 7 nucleotides agree with TRBD1. Unmatched junction bases numbered 6, after V lost 1 base and J lost 6 bases. The CDR3 covers 14 residues. Looked up from germline, CDR1 is LNHDA and CDR2 is SQIVND (reference sequence). The CDR3 nucleotides are TGTGCCAGTAGTATAGGGGCCAGGGGGAGCGAGCAGTACTTC. It translates to CASSIGARGSEQYF.

DNA for the CDR3: TGTGCCATCAGTGAGCGTCGACAGGACTTGAATTCACCCCTCCACTTT. It translates to CAISERRQDLNSPLHF. The chain joins TRBV10-3 to TRBJ1-6; tentatively, D is TRBD1 (6 bases). Germline V lookup: CDR1 ENHRY, CDR2 SYGVKD. This CDR3 is 16 amino acids long. The germline V and J ends were trimmed by 2 bases and 7 bases, with 15 bases remaining between them.

The rearrangement links TRBV7-2 to TRBJ1-2; TRBD1 agrees at 7 bases. Germline CDR1 is SGHTA and CDR2 is FQGNSA. The CDR3 has 15 residues. Trimming removed 1 base from V and 5 bases from J; junction bases left unmatched: 7. The CDR3, as DNA: TGTGCCAGCAGCTTAGGACAGGGCCGCCGGTATGGCTACACCTTC. Translating it yields CASSLGQGRRYGYTF.

This clone was detected only a few times. V and J are TRBV7-9 and TRBJ1-4, with 9 bases lining up with TRBD1. V was pared by 1 base and J by 6 bases, with 3 bases of the junction left unmatched. CDR1 is SEHNR and CDR2 is FQNEAQ in the germline V gene (reference sequence). The CDR3 is 15 amino acids. CDR3 protein: CASSLGTGADEKLFF. The CDR3 DNA follows: TGTGCCAGCAGCTTAGGGACAGGGGCTGATGAAAAACTGTTTTTT.

The chain is built from TRBV7-9 and TRBJ1-4; D is undetermined. Germline V gene lookup returns CDR1 SEHNR and CDR2 FQNEAQ (reference sequence). CDR3 length: 14 residues. Trimming shortened V by 1 base and J by 8 bases, and 11 bases separated the two germline ends. The CDR3 coding sequence is TGTGCCAGCAGCTTAGGCGGGGTACAAGAAAAACTGTTTTTT. Translated, it gives CASSLGGVQEKLFF.

The chain recombines TRBV28 with TRBJ2-1; possibly TRBD1 for D (6 bases). The CDR3 runs to 12 residues. Germline CDR1 reads MDHEN; CDR2 reads SYDVKM. The V gene lost 5 bases and the J gene lost 14 bases, with 16 bases spanning the gap. Here the CDR3 reads CASSLSGAREFF. In DNA, the CDR3 is TGTGCCAGCAGTCTGTCAGGGGCCAGGGAGTTCTTC.

V usage is TRBV10-2 and J usage is TRBJ1-2, with 10 bases fitting TRBD1. This CDR3 has 13 residues. The germline V gene has CDR1 WSHSY and CDR2 SAAADI. With 4 bases clipped from V and 6 bases from J, the junction kept 2 bases outside the gene matches. The CDR3 spells CASSVGTGDGYTF. In nucleotides, the CDR3 is TGCGCCAGCAGTGTTGGGACAGGGGATGGCTACACCTTC.

The chain employs TRBV5-1 and TRBJ2-5; TRBD1 might be the D (6 bases). The germline gives CDR1 SGHRS, CDR2 YFSETQ. Trimming stripped 2 bases from V and 5 bases from J, with 13 bases between. This CDR3 is built from 14 residues. CDR3 sequence reads: CASSFSRGEETQYF. The CDR3 DNA follows: TGCGCCAGCAGCTTCAGCAGGGGTGAGGAGACCCAGTACTTC.

The chain combines TRBV6-5 with TRBJ1-2, with D perhaps TRBD1 (5 bases). With 1 base removed from V and 7 bases from J, the gap between germline ends came to 16 bases. Per germline, CDR1 MNHEY and CDR2 SVGAGI. The CDR3 is made up of 15 amino acids. The CDR3, as DNA: TGTGCCAGCAGTTACTTCGGCCAGGGCGATCGTGGCTACACCTTC. Protein product: CASSYFGQGDRGYTF.

The chain joins TRBV28 to TRBJ1-1; 9 nucleotides align to TRBD1. Germline V lookup: CDR1 MDHEN, CDR2 SYDVKM. This CDR3 is 14 amino acids long. V lost 5 bases to trimming and J lost 1 base; unmatched junction nucleotides: 2. CDR3 DNA: TGTGCCAGCAGTACAGGGGGCGGGAACACTGAAGCTTTCTTT. Its translation is CASSTGGGNTEAFF. Full variable domain (rest looked up from reference TRBV28 and TRBJ1-1): DVKVTQSSRYLVKRTGEKVFLECVQDMDHENMFWYRQDPGLGLRLIYFSYDVKMKEKGDIPEGYSVSREKKERFSLILESASTNQTSMYLCASSTGGGNTEAFFGQGTRLTVV.

About this clone: A read error may produce the germline difference seen at one junction end. The rearrangement joins TRBV28 to TRBJ1-2; a possible D gene is TRBD1 (5 bases). Germline V lookup: CDR1 MDHEN, CDR2 SYDVKM. The CDR3 is 13 amino acids. The CDR3, as DNA: TGTGCCAGCAGTTTAGGAGCGGGACTCCACAATCTCTTC. This translates into CASSLGAGLHNLF.

V and J are TRBV12-5 and TRBJ2-5; possible D gene TRBD2, 6 bases. CDR1 is LGHNT, CDR2 FRNRAP, per germline. The CDR3 is made up of 14 amino acids. Trimming pared 6 bases from V and 3 bases from J, leaving 14 bases between. The chain's CDR3 is CASGLSGRKETQYF. DNA of the CDR3: TGTGCTAGTGGCCTATCCGGGAGAAAAGAGACCCAGTACTTC.

The V call is TRBV2, the J call TRBJ1-5, with D tentatively TRBD1 (6 bases). Germline V CDR1 and CDR2: SNHLY, FYNNEI. Trimming shortened V by 7 bases and J by 3 bases, and 10 bases separated the two germline ends. The CDR3 length is 13 residues. CDR3 amino acids: CASTQGNNQPQHF. In DNA form, the CDR3 reads TGTGCCAGCACCCAGGGGAACAATCAGCCCCAGCATTTT.

The gene calls are TRBV11-1 and TRBJ2-1, with D perhaps matching TRBD1 (5 bases). CDR3 length: 13 amino acids. CDR1 SGHAT and CDR2 FQDESV come from the germline V gene (reference sequence). V was cut by 5 bases and J by 3 bases, with 8 bases left in between. CDR3 bases: TGTGCCAGCAGCCAAAGGGGCTACAATGAGCAGTTCTTC. It encodes CASSQRGYNEQFF. The full variable domain, its missing parts supplied by reference TRBV11-1 and TRBJ2-1, is EAEVAQSPRYKITEKSQAVAFWCDPISGHATLYWYRQILGQGPELLVQFQDESVVDDSQLPKDRFSAERLKGVDSTLKIQPAELGDSAMYLCASSQRGYNEQFFGPGTRLTVL.

This chain links TRBV2 with TRBJ2-3; 10 bases match TRBD2. The CDR3 sequence is 17 residues long. V gave up 0 bases and J gave up 2 bases; unmatched junction bases: 5. Germline V gene lookup returns CDR1 SNHLY and CDR2 FYNNEI. The CDR3 sequence: CASSEALTSGYTDTQYF. The CDR3, as DNA: TGTGCCAGCAGTGAAGCGCTGACTAGCGGGTACACAGATACGCAGTATTTT.